Given below is one T cell receptor (beta chain) in context. This CDR3 is built from 12 residues. The germline V gene encodes CDR1 MDHEN and CDR2 SYDVKM. The V gene lost 7 bases and the J gene lost 3 bases, with 8 bases spanning the gap. In the source study's methods: Amplifying reference gene primers gave estimates of nucleated cell counts. Profiled with immunoSEQ multiplex PCR; TCRdb holds only in-frame clones, not every one. From that table come the V and J calls and clone size; the DNA was used to work out D and trimming. The repertoire has 90,000 to 130,000 clones, roughly 84% of them found once; the top ten carry approximately 1.5%. These data belong to a study of blood T cell repertoires in COVID-19.

The sequence derives from a middle-aged man with acute or convalescent COVID-19. The sample was peripheral blood. This chain connects TRBV28 to TRBJ2-3; D remains ambiguous. This CDR3 is CASTDRTDTQYF. In nucleotides, the CDR3 is TGTGCCAGCACTGATAGAACAGATACGCAGTATTTT.